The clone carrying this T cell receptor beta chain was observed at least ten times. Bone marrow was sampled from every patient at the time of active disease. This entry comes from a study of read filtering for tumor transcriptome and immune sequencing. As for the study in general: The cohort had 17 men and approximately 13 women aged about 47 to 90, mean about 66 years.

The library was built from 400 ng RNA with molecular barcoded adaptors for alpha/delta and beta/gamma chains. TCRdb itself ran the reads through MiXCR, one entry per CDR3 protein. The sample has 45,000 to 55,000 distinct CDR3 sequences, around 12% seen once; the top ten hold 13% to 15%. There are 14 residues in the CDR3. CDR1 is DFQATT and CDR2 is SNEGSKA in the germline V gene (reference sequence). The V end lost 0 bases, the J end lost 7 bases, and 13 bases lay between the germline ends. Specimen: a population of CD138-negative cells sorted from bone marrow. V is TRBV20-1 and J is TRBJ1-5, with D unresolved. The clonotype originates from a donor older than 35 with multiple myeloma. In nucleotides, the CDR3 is TGCAGTGCTAGAGATATGAGAATGAGGCAGCCCCAGCATTTT. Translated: CSARDMRMRQPQHF.